This T cell receptor beta chain came from a study of blood T cells in healthy people across ages (dated by TCRdb to 2014 to 2015). Turning to the overall study: Template switching captured roughly one uniquely barcoded TCR beta cDNA molecule per two T cells in model experiments. The donors were divided into four age groups: young (average 16 years), middle-aged (about 40), aged (approximately 59) and long-lived (around 87). Donors of different ages were randomly distributed across sequencing lanes to avoid experimental bias. Using deep sequencing normalized with unique cDNA molecular identifiers, the study measured how TCR beta repertoire diversity changes with age. The study analyzed two additional independent replicas of 1 million unique cDNA reads from the same blood draw for two donors, one aged 18 to 29 and one aged 80 or older. What the study reported, not specific to this receptor: Donor CMV infection status was unknown, potentially confounding age-related changes in expanded clonotypes. Conclusive comparison of naive and antigen-experienced compartments was prevented by the profiling of bulk unsorted PBMCs. Observed TCR beta diversity per million T cells fell roughly linearly with age, and a significant reduction was already apparent by age about 36. The long-lived group showed more naive CD4+ T cells, fewer expanded clones and increased TCR diversity than the aged group, suggesting age selection. Estimates of total diversity based on one million sequenced T cells were regarded as lower bounds and as underestimates. A strong correlation was found between observed TCR beta diversity and the percentage of naive T cells measured by flow cytometry.

Including the terminal cysteine and phenylalanine, the CDR3 comprises 12 residues. The read is trimmed to its CDR3 DNA, 36 bases read in frame from base 1. V drops 7 bases and J drops 5 bases, leaving 12 bases in between. Sequences SGHRS (CDR1) and YFSETQ (CDR2) are obtained from the germline V gene. The 39 donors, aged roughly 6 to 90 years, were systemically healthy Caucasian individuals from Russia. Each donor gave about 10 milliliters of peripheral blood, drawn into EDTA-treated Vacutainer tubes. Ficoll-Paque density-gradient centrifugation was used to isolate PBMCs, with at least 6.5 million obtained per sample. Trizol reagent was used to extract total RNA from the PBMCs, yielding at least 5.5 micrograms per sample. The percentages of naive CD45RAhigh/CD27high T cells were determined by flow cytometry on a PBMC aliquot from every donor. Library creation used 5' RACE. The sequencer was an Illumina HiSeq 2500. The second PCR ran for about 6 to 11 cycles and used a J-beta primer mix along with a sample-barcoded 5' primer. A unique molecular identifier was introduced onto each TCR beta cDNA molecule by a template-switch 5' adaptor carrying 12 random nucleotides. Each sample yielded at least 2.5 million CDR3-containing paired-end reads. The Mint cDNA synthesis kit, primed by a TRBC-specific oligonucleotide, was used to synthesize first-strand cDNA from all RNA. Following uracil-DNA glycosylase treatment, a first 18-cycle PCR with universal primers M1SS and BC2_uni_R was performed on all cDNA. Per the original workflow: For normalization, 1 million high-quality reads, each with a distinct molecular identifier, were randomly selected from each sample. Reads sharing molecular identifiers were discarded rather than binned into consensus sequences. MiTCR, with a Q25 quality threshold and the strictest error-elimination algorithm, was used for CDR3 identification, clonotype clustering and error correction. A nonparametric unseen species model using Euler transformation provided a lower-bound estimate of total TCR beta diversity. Through fastp at Q25 and MiXCR, TCRdb rebuilt clones from the public reads, retaining in-frame beta chains. For every CDR3 protein sequence, its rows merge into one entry that carries the most common genes and DNA. The V and J calls were determined by TCRdb, not by the authors. The sample yields 650,000 to 700,000 distinct CDR3 sequences; roughly half were counted once. Approximately 13% of the sample lies in the top ten.

With regard to this clonotype: The clone's antigen remains unknown. Base-call qualities are not available, and no considerably larger clone is one nucleotide away.

Sequenced material: blood. The source of this sequence is an elderly woman in good health. The rearrangement joined TRBV5-1 to TRBJ1-1, with a tentative D gene TRBD1 over 6 matching bases. The nucleotide sequence is TGCGCCAGCGGAAACACAGGGACTGAAGCTTTCTTT. This encodes CASGNTGTEAFF.